Listed below are T cell receptor beta chains from one sample, sequenced in a study of persistence of HIV-infected CD4 T cells. These TCRs are of unknown antigen specificity. Profiled with immunoSEQ multiplex PCR; TCRdb holds only in-frame clones, not every one. The repertoire holds approximately 46,000 clones, with 90% as singletons. Source: CD4+ T cells sorted from PBMCs after approximately 20-hour stimulation, taken from a patient who received antiretroviral therapy. All receptors come from an adult woman with HIV who was CMV-seropositive. The CDR3 runs from the conserved cysteine through the conserved F or W. Each record gives: V gene, clone size, D gene, J gene, CDR3 DNA, CDR3 protein. The D gene is left open where the match is weak. Expanded clones are given a class, and other clones once, few, many or no size at all.

>TRBV21-1|NA|NA|TRBJ2-7
TGTGCCAGCTACGGGGGGGAGGCCTCCTACGAGCAGTACTTC
CASYGGEASYEQYF
>TRBV3-1/TRBV3-2|NA|TRBD2|TRBJ2-3
TGTGCCAGCACCTCTAGCGGCCCTATCACAGATACGCAGTATTTT
CASTSSGPITDTQYF
>TRBV28|NA|NA|TRBJ1-2
TGTGCCAGCAGTCCCCAGAGGTATGGCTACACCTTC
CASSPQRYGYTF
>TRBV7-2|NA|NA|TRBJ1-4
TGTGCCAGCAGCGGTATGGCTAGGGGAGGCAGTGAAAAACTGTTTTTT
CASSGMARGGSEKLFF
>TRBV30|NA|TRBD1|TRBJ2-2
TGTGCCTGGAGAGTAGTACAGGGGGGAACCGGGGAGCTGTTTTTT
CAWRVVQGGTGELFF
>TRBV2|NA|NA|TRBJ1-4
TGTGCCAGCAGTGACGGGACCGGCTTATTTGGTGAAAAACTGTTTTTT
CASSDGTGLFGEKLFF
>TRBV30|NA|NA|TRBJ1-2
TGTGCCTGGAGGGGGCCCTCTTTCGGCTACACCTTC
CAWRGPSFGYTF
>TRBV19|NA|NA|TRBJ1-2
TGTGCCAGTAGTATAAGTAATACGGATACTCTAGGCACCTTC
CASSISNTDTLGTF
>TRBV7-3|NA|NA|TRBJ1-2
TGTGCCAGCAGCTTAGCTCCTAGCTATGGCTACACCTTC
CASSLAPSYGYTF
>TRBV7-9|NA|NA|TRBJ1-3
TGTGCCAGCAGCTTGTCGTCTGGAAACACCATATATTTT
CASSLSSGNTIYF
>TRBV5-1|few|NA|TRBJ1-2
TGCGCCAGCAGCTACGACAGCTACTATGGCTACACCTTC
CASSYDSYYGYTF